This T cell receptor (beta chain) was identified during a study of T cell repertoires in cytomegalovirus infection. Study as a whole: CMV infection and matching HLA type were both indicated by public TCR beta signatures. General observations from the study: Cumulative public TCR beta family frequency identified carriers of CMV plus the relevant HLA.

In TCRdb, the reads were re-called with MiXCR into one record per CDR3 protein. The sample consists of under 150,000 distinct CDR3 sequences, more than 20% of them appearing once. The CDR3 totals 14 residues. Trimming took 0 bases from V and 8 from J, leaving 13 bases between them. In germline, CDR1 is SGHTA, CDR2 FQGNSA. Many counts were recorded for this clonotype. Its antigen is not identified. The clonotype was recovered from a human donor in good health (CMV status not recorded). Some clones in this sample may be carry-over from other donors' samples. Sequenced material: PBMCs, sequenced either directly or after in vitro stimulation (not recorded which). The chain has TRBV7-2 and TRBJ1-2, with D perhaps TRBD1 (6 bases). DNA for the CDR3: TGTGCCAGCAGCTTAGCGCGGGACATCATCGGCTACACCTTC. It yields the protein CASSLARDIIGYTF.